A single sample is the source of the 23 T cell receptor beta chains below, sequenced in a study of Graves' ophthalmopathy and Graves' hyperthyroidism. Amplification of TCR beta CDR3 regions used RNA transcripts. Second-round multiplex PCR followed a first-round RT-PCR using HTBI primers. TCRdb reprocessed the multiplex PCR reads with MiXCR, giving one entry per CDR3 protein. This table holds 900,000 to 1,200,000 distinct CDR3 sequences, approximately 35% found once. Input material: peripheral blood or thyroid tissue (not recorded which). Every receptor here comes from an adult man with Graves' hyperthyroidism.

V usage is TRBV25-1 and J usage is TRBJ1-1; D is unclear. Per the germline V gene, CDR1 is MGHDK and CDR2 is SYGVNS. V lost 5 bases to trimming and J lost 7 bases, with 8 bases between them. This CDR3 spans 11 amino acids. The CDR3 bases are TGTGCCAGCAGTCTTACGGATGAAGCTTTCTTT. It encodes CASSLTDEAFF.

V usage is TRBV19 and J usage is TRBJ2-2, with 7 bases identical to TRBD2. The CDR3 runs to 13 residues. CDR1 and CDR2 (germline): LNHDA, SQIVND (reference sequence). The trim removed 9 bases at V and 6 bases at J, leaving 7 bases unmatched. CDR3 DNA sequence: TGTGCCAGCAGCCCCACTAGCGCCGGGGAGCTGTTTTTT. This sequence encodes CASSPTSAGELFF.

This clonotype was seen more than once but under ten times. The chain recombines TRBV13 with TRBJ2-7, with TRBD1 matching 7 bases. The junction had 7 bases not matched to a gene; V was cut back by 5 bases and J by 0 bases. Germline V CDR1 and CDR2: PRHDT, FYEKMQ (reference sequence). There are 15 residues in the CDR3. This CDR3 reads CASSQRTGRSYEQYF. The CDR3 DNA is TGTGCCAGCAGCCAAAGGACAGGACGCTCCTACGAGCAGTACTTC.

This clonotype has a handful of counts. The chain is built from TRBV5-6 and TRBJ2-5, with 10 bases that match TRBD2. Germline values: CDR1 SGHDT, CDR2 YYEEEE. With V trimmed by 0 bases and J by 1 base, 9 bases remained unmatched. The CDR3 extends over 18 amino acids. CDR3 bases: TGTGCCAGCAGCTTGGTTACTAGCGGGAACCACATCCAAGAGACCCAGTACTTC. As protein: CASSLVTSGNHIQETQYF.

A note on this clonotype: A much larger clone lies one base from this, so it may be a read error. The chain uses TRBV19 and TRBJ1-1; D not resolved. The V gene lost 4 bases and the J gene lost 3 bases, with 15 bases spanning the gap. This CDR3 is built from 15 residues. Germline V CDR1 and CDR2: LNHDA, SQIVND (reference sequence). The CDR3 region is CASSNLRQADTEAFF. The CDR3 nucleotides read TGTGCCAGTAGTAATTTGCGGCAGGCGGACACTGAAGCTTTCTTT.

This clonotype was recorded once. This rearrangement joins TRBV7-9 to TRBJ1-4, with D possibly matching TRBD1 (5 bases). Between the trimmed V and J ends, which lost 1 base and 0 bases, there was a span of 18 bases. This CDR3 has 19 residues. Germline lookup yields CDR1 SEHNR and CDR2 FQNEAQ (reference sequence). Here the CDR3 DNA reads TGTGCCAGCAGCTTAGGGAGGACAACGGGCTACGCAACTAATGAAAAACTGTTTTTT. Its protein is CASSLGRTTGYATNEKLFF.

This clonotype was seen many times. The chain links TRBV29-1 to TRBJ2-7; TRBD2 might be the D (6 bases). The germline V gene encodes CDR1 SQVTM and CDR2 ANQGSEA. Trimming pared 4 bases from V and 4 bases from J, leaving 11 bases between. The CDR3 has 12 amino acids. The chain's CDR3 is CSVVGGRYEQYF. The CDR3 DNA reads as TGCAGCGTTGTCGGGGGAAGGTACGAGCAGTACTTC.

CDR3 loop: CASSESLDRVSGYTF. The CDR3 region has the DNA TGCGCCAGCAGTGAGTCATTGGACAGGGTGTCTGGCTACACCTTC. This chain connects TRBV10-1 to TRBJ1-2, with 8 bases aligning to TRBD1. With 0 bases clipped from V and 7 bases from J, the junction kept 7 bases outside the gene matches. The CDR3 is made up of 15 amino acids. The V gene's germline CDR1 is WNHNN and CDR2 SYGVQD (reference sequence).

This clonotype was picked up one time. V usage is TRBV10-3 and J usage is TRBJ1-2, with 7 bases identical to TRBD1. Germline loops: CDR1 ENHRY, CDR2 SYGVKD. J gave up 3 bases and V 2 bases, and 6 bases lay outside the gene matches. The CDR3 has 15 amino acids. CDR3 region: CAISERPGQYYGYTF. The CDR3 region has the DNA TGTGCCATCAGTGAGCGACCGGGACAGTACTATGGCTACACCTTC.

The V and J genes are TRBV30 and TRBJ1-3, with 9 bases aligning to TRBD1. J gave up 4 bases and V 2 bases, and 3 bases lay outside the gene matches. The CDR3 consists of 14 residues. Germline-derived CDR1 and CDR2 are GTSNPN and SVGIG (reference sequence). The CDR3 coding sequence is TGTGCCTGGAGTATTGGGACAGGGGGAAACACCATATATTTT. Amino acids: CAWSIGTGGNTIYF.

This chain uses TRBV25-1 with TRBJ1-2; D is perhaps TRBD1 (6 bases). The V end was cut by 3 bases, the J end by 6 bases, with 14 bases between. CDR1 is MGHDK, CDR2 SYGVNS, per germline. This CDR3 region has 14 residues. The CDR3 spells CASSEGGAGDGYTF. CDR3 sequence (DNA): TGTGCCAGCAGTGAGGGTGGGGCAGGGGATGGCTACACCTTC.

The chain combines TRBV15 with TRBJ2-5; 7 bases fit TRBD2. The CDR3 covers 12 residues. The V gene end was trimmed by 1 base and the J gene end by 7 bases; junction bases not matched to a gene: 0. Germline V gene lookup returns CDR1 LNHNV and CDR2 YYDKDF (reference sequence). CDR3 DNA: TGTGCCACCAGCAGAGGGGAGGGGACCCAGTACTTC. Its translation is CATSRGEGTQYF. The entire variable domain, with the rest obtained from reference TRBV15 and TRBJ2-5, is as follows: DAMVIQNPRYQVTQFGKPVTLSCSQTLNHNVMYWYQQKSSQAPKLLFHYYDKDFNNEADTPDNFQSRRPNTSFCFLDIRSPGLGDTAMYLCATSRGEGTQYFGPGTRLLVL.

This clonotype was counted many times. This chain joins TRBV7-2 and TRBJ1-6, with D hard to call. The germline gives CDR1 SGHTA, CDR2 FQGNSA. V shed 5 bases and J shed 13 bases, with 15 bases lying between them. CDR3 size: 13 residues. The chain's CDR3 is CASSQDPLVPLHF. The CDR3 region has the DNA TGTGCCAGCAGCCAGGACCCGCTAGTTCCCCTCCACTTT.

In its sample, this clonotype was seen once. The chain uses TRBV7-9 and TRBJ2-6; unclear D gene. The V and J ends lost 4 bases and 4 bases respectively, with 17 bases between them. The CDR3 sequence is 17 residues long. Germline CDR1 reads SEHNR; CDR2 reads FQNEAQ (reference sequence). This CDR3 reads CASSYDEKGFGANVLTF. The CDR3 DNA reads as TGTGCCAGCAGCTACGATGAGAAAGGATTCGGGGCCAACGTCCTGACTTTC. The full variable domain, completed using reference TRBV7-9 and TRBJ2-6, is DTGVSQNPRHKITKRGQNVTFRCDPISEHNRLYWYRQTLGQGPEFLTYFQNEAQLEKSRLLSDRFSAERPKGSFSTLEIQRTEQGDSAMYLCASSYDEKGFGANVLTFGAGSRLTVL.

This clonotype was picked up one time. The chain carries TRBV7-2 and TRBJ2-3; unclear D gene. This CDR3 has 16 amino acids. Germline V gene sequence: CDR1 SGHTA, CDR2 FQGNSA. Trimming pared 3 bases from V and 4 bases from J, leaving 17 bases between. The CDR3 DNA is TGTGCCAGCAGCTTGGCCCAGTATAGTCTCGCAGATACGCAGTATTTT. Translated: CASSLAQYSLADTQYF.

The rearrangement uses TRBV6-5 and TRBJ1-3; the match to TRBD1 covers 9 bases. CDR1 is MNHEY, CDR2 SVGAGI, per germline. Trimming at V came to 5 bases and at J to 0 bases, leaving 14 bases not matched to a gene. The CDR3 has 19 amino acids. Here the CDR3 reads CASSTTGTGSIRSGNTIYF. CDR3 bases: TGTGCCAGCAGTACGACCGGGACAGGGTCTATCCGCTCTGGAAACACCATATATTTT.

This clonotype was seen more than once but under ten times. A read error may produce the germline difference seen at one junction end. The chain is built from TRBV10-3 and TRBJ2-5, with TRBD2 matching over 14 bases. This CDR3 has 18 amino acids. CDR1 ENHRY and CDR2 SYGVKD come from the germline V gene. The CDR3 coding sequence is TGTGCCAGCAGTTTACGGACTAGCGGGGGGTTTAGGAGGGAGACCCAGTACTTC. Its protein is CASSLRTSGGFRRETQYF.

The chain is built from TRBV29-1 and TRBJ1-5, with 8 bases matching TRBD1. CDR3 size: 15 residues. Germline CDR1 is SQVTM and CDR2 is ANQGSEA. V lost 3 bases and J lost 4; bases outside the gene matches: 8. This chain's CDR3 is CSVDPMTGDNQPQHF. The DNA of the CDR3 is TGCAGCGTTGACCCAATGACAGGGGATAATCAGCCCCAGCATTTT.

Notes on this clonotype: This CDR3 is missing its conserved last phenylalanine or tryptophan, likely due to a read error. The chain uses TRBV19 and TRBJ1-6; D is possibly TRBD1 (5 bases). The CDR3 has 18 amino acids. The germline CDR1 and CDR2 sequences are LNHDA and SQIVND (reference sequence). The V gene lost 6 bases and the J gene lost 8 bases, with 26 bases spanning the gap. The CDR3 reads CASRKAVRAPRGYSPLHY. For the CDR3, the DNA is TGTGCCAGTAGGAAGGCGGTAAGGGCTCCTCGGGGGTATTCACCCCTCCACTAT.

This clonotype occurred once. This CDR3 reads CSVGRGIGSPLHF. The CDR3 DNA reads TGCAGCGTCGGGCGGGGGATTGGTTCACCCCTCCACTTT. The V gene is TRBV29-1, the J gene TRBJ1-6; a weak D match, TRBD1 (5 bases). The CDR3 consists of 13 residues. Trimming pared 6 bases from V and 9 bases from J, leaving 15 bases between. Germline CDR1 SQVTM, CDR2 ANQGSEA. The variable domain in full, with the rest retrieved from reference TRBV29-1 and TRBJ1-6, is SAVISQKPSRDICQRGTSLTIQCQVDSQVTMMFWYRQQPGQSLTLIATANQGSEATYESGFVIDKFPISRPNLTFSTLTVSNMSPEDSSIYLCSVGRGIGSPLHFGNGTRLTVT.

The sample holds many counts of this clonotype. This chain uses TRBV12-3 or TRBV12-4 with TRBJ2-7, with a possible D match to TRBD1 (6 bases). The CDR3 has 12 residues. V was pared by 6 bases and J by 3 bases, with 9 bases between. CDR3 nucleotide sequence: TGTGCCAGCAGCATGACAGGCTACGAGCAGTACTTC. Its translation: CASSMTGYEQYF.

Here the CDR3 reads CASSGGRLTPVTDTQYF. The CDR3 nucleotides read TGTGCCAGCAGTGGGGGGCGGCTGACTCCCGTCACAGATACGCAGTATTTT. The chain joins TRBV7-9 to TRBJ2-3; tentatively, D is TRBD1 or TRBD2 (6 bases each). The CDR3 sequence is 17 residues long. Germline lookup yields CDR1 SEHNR and CDR2 FQNEAQ (reference sequence). V was cut by 6 bases and J by 2 bases, with 21 bases left in between.

With respect to this clonotype: A much larger clone differs by one base, so this may be a read error. V is TRBV2 and J is TRBJ1-2; 10 bases fit TRBD1. There are 16 residues in the CDR3. The germline CDR1 and CDR2 sequences are SNHLY and FYNNEI. V was pared by 7 bases and J by 7 bases, with 15 bases of the junction left unmatched. In DNA form, the CDR3 reads TGTGCCAGCACCCCGTTCGGACAGGGGGACGCTGTTGGCTACACCTTC. Residues: CASTPFGQGDAVGYTF.